The 18 T cell receptor beta chains below all came from one sample that was sequenced in a study of T cell responses to AZD1222 COVID-19 vaccine. Sequencing was performed with immunoSEQ multiplex PCR; in TCRdb, only in-frame clones are kept and a portion is missing. This table has approximately 90,000 clones, roughly 90% appearing once. The source was peripheral blood, collected on day 0 of AZD1222 vaccination. Every receptor here comes from an adult in good health.

The sample holds a few counts of this clone. The chain joins TRBV3-1 (or the pseudogene TRBV3-2) to TRBJ1-4; TRBD1 agrees at 7 bases. The CDR3 spans 15 residues. The J segment lost 5 bases and the V segment lost 5 bases, leaving 8 bases of the junction unmatched. CDR1 is LGHDT, CDR2 YNNKEL, per germline (reference sequence). CDR3 sequence (DNA): TGTGCCAGCAGCACCCGACAGGGAGCAAATGAAAAACTGTTTTTT. It is translated as CASSTRQGANEKLFF.

This chain joins TRBV24-1 and TRBJ2-5; 10 bases fit TRBD2. The CDR3 loop spans 16 amino acids. The V segment lost 1 base and the J segment 4 bases; nucleotides outside the gene matches: 5. CDR1 is KGHDR and CDR2 is SFDVKD in the germline V gene. In DNA form, the CDR3 reads TGTGCCACCAGTGATTTTACTAGCGGGGTGGCAGAGACCCAGTACTTC. Translating gives CATSDFTSGVAETQYF.

V gene TRBV6-5 combines with J gene TRBJ1-1; D gene uncertain. This CDR3 has 14 amino acids. V gave up 6 bases and J gave up 3 bases, with 14 bases separating them. CDR1 MNHEY and CDR2 SVGAGI come from the germline V gene. CDR3 loop: CASRTGYRDTEAFF. The DNA of the CDR3 is TGTGCCAGCAGAACGGGTTATAGAGACACTGAAGCTTTCTTT.

As concerns this clone: The same CDR3 is also encoded by other DNA sequences in this sample. The rearrangement joins TRBV6-4 to TRBJ2-3; D call uncertain. CDR3 length: 13 amino acids. Trimming took off 2 bases at V and 3 bases at J, with 6 bases between the two ends. CDR1 MRHNA and CDR2 SNTAGT come from the germline V gene. The DNA of the CDR3 is TGTGCCAGCAGTGACCAGAGGACAGATACGCAGTATTTT. Its protein is CASSDQRTDTQYF.

The CDR3 DNA sequence: TGTGCCAGCAGCGTAGGGCCGGGACTAAACACAGATACGCAGTATTTT. The encoded protein is CASSVGPGLNTDTQYF. The rearrangement links TRBV9 to TRBJ2-3; 7 nucleotides match TRBD2. The CDR3 contains 16 residues. J lost 2 bases, V lost 0 bases, and 6 bases had no gene match. Germline-derived CDR1 and CDR2 are SGDLS and YYNGEE.

This chain joins TRBV28 and TRBJ1-1; TRBD1 might be the D (5 bases). CDR3 size: 16 residues. Germline V gene data show CDR1 as MDHEN and CDR2 as SYDVKM. The V end lost 3 bases, the J end lost 4 bases, and 18 bases lay between the germline ends. The CDR3 here is CASSFGGGGLGTEAFF. The CDR3 DNA reads TGTGCCAGCAGTTTCGGGGGGGGTGGTTTGGGCACTGAAGCTTTCTTT.

CDR3 residues: CASSKYWSTTQASTDTQYF. CDR3 nucleotide sequence: TGTGCCAGCAGCAAATATTGGTCGACGACACAAGCTAGCACAGATACGCAGTATTTT. This chain connects TRBV27 to TRBJ2-3; the D is unclear. CDR3 length: 19 amino acids. The V end was cut by 6 bases, the J end by 0 bases, with 25 bases between. Germline V lookup: CDR1 MNHEY, CDR2 SMNVEV (reference sequence).

This chain links TRBV6-1 with TRBJ1-1; D call uncertain. Germline V CDR1 and CDR2: MNHNS, SASEGT. The CDR3 contains 11 residues. V gave up 3 bases and J gave up 14 bases, with 13 bases separating them. The CDR3 reads CASSESGACFF. The CDR3 bases are TGTGCCAGCAGTGAGTCGGGTGCCTGCTTCTTT.

The chain uses TRBV27 and TRBJ1-6, with 9 bases matching TRBD1. V gave up 6 bases and J gave up 6 bases; unmatched junction bases: 3. The CDR3 sequence is 14 residues long. Germline V gene lookup returns CDR1 MNHEY and CDR2 SMNVEV (reference sequence). Written as DNA, the CDR3 is TGTGCCAGCAGAGTGGGACAGGGTAATTCACCCCTCCACTTT. Its translation is CASRVGQGNSPLHF.

The chain joins TRBV18 to TRBJ2-5; 8 nucleotides match TRBD1. V gave up 3 bases and J gave up 3 bases; unmatched junction bases: 6. In germline, CDR1 is KGHSH, CDR2 LQKENI. The CDR3 covers 15 residues. The CDR3 protein is CASSPGGTGEETQYF. The CDR3 coding sequence is TGTGCCAGCTCACCGGGCGGGACAGGAGAAGAGACCCAGTACTTC.

The chain joins TRBV5-5 to TRBJ1-5; D ambiguous. Germline CDR1 and CDR2: SGHKS and YYEKEE (reference sequence). The CDR3 extends over 13 amino acids. V was trimmed by 0 bases and J by 4 bases, leaving 5 bases between them. CDR3 protein: CASSLEVNQPQHF. The CDR3 nucleotides read TGTGCCAGCAGCTTGGAAGTGAATCAGCCCCAGCATTTT.

This chain uses TRBV24-1 with TRBJ2-7; no definite D call. CDR1 and CDR2 from the germline V gene are KGHDR and SFDVKD. The V end lost 6 bases, the J end lost 0 bases, and 8 bases lay between the germline ends. This CDR3 contains 13 residues. The CDR3 here is CATSRGSSYEQYF. The CDR3 DNA sequence: TGTGCCACCAGTAGAGGCTCCTCCTACGAGCAGTACTTC.

This rearrangement joins TRBV5-1 to TRBJ2-1; no clear D gene. V shed 2 bases and J shed 0 bases, with 6 bases lying between them. Germline V CDR1 and CDR2: SGHRS, YFSETQ. The length of the CDR3 is 14 residues. DNA of the CDR3: TGCGCCAGCAGCTTAAGGTACTCCTACAATGAGCAGTTCTTC. It codes for CASSLRYSYNEQFF.

The genes are TRBV14 and TRBJ2-7, with unresolved D. The CDR3 is 13 residues long. Trimming stripped 4 bases from V and 4 bases from J, with 11 bases between. CDR1 is SGHDN, CDR2 FVKESK, per germline. The CDR3 bases are TGTGCCAGCAGCCCAGATGGACCTTACGAGCAGTACTTC. It is translated as CASSPDGPYEQYF. The whole variable domain, filled in from reference TRBV14 and TRBJ2-7, reads EAGVTQFPSHSVIEKGQTVTLRCDPISGHDNLYWYRRVMGKEIKFLLHFVKESKQDESGMPNNRFLAERTGGTYSTLKVQPAELEDSGVYFCASSPDGPYEQYFGPGTRLTVT.

This rearrangement joins TRBV19 to TRBJ1-5; D remains ambiguous. Germline-derived CDR1 and CDR2 are LNHDA and SQIVND (reference sequence). This CDR3 contains 12 residues. The ends were cut back, 8 bases at V and 3 bases at J, with 8 bases in the middle. CDR3 coding DNA: TGTGCCAGTTCCGAATACAATCAGCCCCAGCATTTT. As protein: CASSEYNQPQHF.

This clone was observed a handful of times. The chain joins TRBV11-3 to TRBJ1-1; D uncertain. Per the germline V gene, CDR1 is SGHNT and CDR2 is YENEEA. The CDR3 covers 13 residues. V was clipped by 4 bases and J by 6 bases, with 12 bases between them. CDR3 in DNA: TGTGCCAGCAGCTGGAATCTGATGGCTGAAGCTTTCTTT. Its protein product is CASSWNLMAEAFF.

The chain combines TRBV2 with TRBJ2-7; the match to TRBD1 covers 8 bases. Germline CDR1 is SNHLY and CDR2 is FYNNEI. With 6 bases clipped from V and 3 bases from J, the junction kept 7 bases outside the gene matches. The CDR3 consists of 14 residues. The CDR3: CASRRQGMGYEQYF. CDR3 DNA sequence: TGTGCCAGCAGGAGACAGGGGATGGGCTACGAGCAGTACTTC.

This chain connects TRBV21-1 to TRBJ2-7; TRBD2, as called in the table, went unchecked against the DNA. TRBV21-1 counts as a pseudogene. The CDR3 is 19 amino acids. CDR3 sequence reads: CASSVLVGTSGGSSYEQYF. The CDR3 nucleotides read TGTGCCAGCAGCGTCCTAGTGGGGACTAGCGGGGGGTCCTCCTACGAGCAGTACTTC.